The present TCR beta chain was sequenced within a study of cytomegalovirus exposure and HLA in healthy donors. Data came from immunoSEQ multiplex PCR; TCRdb stores just in-frame clones and leaves some out. The sample lists more than 60,000 clones, around 97% occurring once. The CDR3 has 15 amino acids. J lost 9 bases, V lost 5 bases, and 12 bases had no gene match. Germline CDR1 reads LNHDA; CDR2 reads SQIVND (reference sequence). Sequencing was done on a sample of PBMCs. The chain recombines TRBV19 with TRBJ1-5, with 8 bases that match TRBD1. The receptor's source is a woman between 18 and 30 years old in good health and CMV-seropositive. The CDR3 loop is CASSPTHRGWRPQHF. Here the CDR3 DNA reads TGTGCCAGTAGTCCCACCCACAGGGGGTGGCGGCCCCAGCATTTT.